The following is a TCR beta chain sequence with its context. Antigen: not known. Unexposed donor CD4+ T cells date from 2011-2018, before the COVID-19 pandemic. CD4+ T cells were isolated from the cells after more than nine days of culture. Testing used SARS-CoV-2 S/N and four cold-coronavirus spikes on unexposed-donor CD4+ T cells, cells permitting. Only in-frame clones appear in the TCRdb table, and some are missing; sequencing was by immunoSEQ multiplex PCR. The sample shows about 25,000 clones, about 75% of them seen only once. The data are from a study of CD4 T cells in relation to SARS-CoV-2 and coronaviruses. Study context: TCR beta CDR3s were sequenced after roughly 10-day antigen culture of PBMCs. The negative reference was HIV-1 Nef peptide pool or peptide-free culture.

Study results and limitations: In around 60% of donors, memory CD4+ clonotypes crossrecognized SARS-CoV-2 and at least one common cold coronavirus spike.

Deletions cut 2 bases from V and 5 bases from J, with 10 bases between. This CDR3 spans 14 amino acids. CDR1 SGHRS and CDR2 YFSETQ come from the germline V gene. This receptor was obtained from a human donor in good health. The sample taken for sequencing was CD4+ T cells from PBMCs, cultured in vitro. The V gene is TRBV5-1, the J gene TRBJ1-4; TRBD1 is a possible D gene (5 bases). The CDR3 is CASSFAGVNEKLFF. The DNA for the CDR3 is TGCGCCAGCAGCTTCGCGGGGGTGAATGAAAAACTGTTTTTT.